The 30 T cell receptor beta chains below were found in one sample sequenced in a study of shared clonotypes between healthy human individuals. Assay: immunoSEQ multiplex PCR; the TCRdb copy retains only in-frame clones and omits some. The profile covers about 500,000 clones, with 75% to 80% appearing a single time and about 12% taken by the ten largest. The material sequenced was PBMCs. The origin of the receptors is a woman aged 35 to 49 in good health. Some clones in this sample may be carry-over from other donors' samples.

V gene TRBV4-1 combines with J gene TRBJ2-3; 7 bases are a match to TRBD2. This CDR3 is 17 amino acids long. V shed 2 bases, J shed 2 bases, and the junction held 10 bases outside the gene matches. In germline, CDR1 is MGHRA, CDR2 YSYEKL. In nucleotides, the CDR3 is TGCGCCAGCAGCCAAAGTGTGTCTAGCGGCAACACAGATACGCAGTATTTT. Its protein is CASSQSVSSGNTDTQYF.

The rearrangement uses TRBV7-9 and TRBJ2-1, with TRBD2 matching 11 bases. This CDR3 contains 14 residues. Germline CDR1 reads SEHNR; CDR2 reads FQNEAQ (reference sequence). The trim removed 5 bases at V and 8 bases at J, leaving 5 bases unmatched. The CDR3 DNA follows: TGTGCCAGCAGCCTTAGCGGGAGGGGGGATGAGCAGTTCTTC. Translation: CASSLSGRGDEQFF.

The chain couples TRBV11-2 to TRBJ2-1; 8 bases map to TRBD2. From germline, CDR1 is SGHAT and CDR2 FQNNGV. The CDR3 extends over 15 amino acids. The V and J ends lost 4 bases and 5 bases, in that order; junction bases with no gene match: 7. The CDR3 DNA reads TGTGCCAGCAGCTCCTTAGCGGGACGACACAATGAGCAGTTCTTC. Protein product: CASSSLAGRHNEQFF.

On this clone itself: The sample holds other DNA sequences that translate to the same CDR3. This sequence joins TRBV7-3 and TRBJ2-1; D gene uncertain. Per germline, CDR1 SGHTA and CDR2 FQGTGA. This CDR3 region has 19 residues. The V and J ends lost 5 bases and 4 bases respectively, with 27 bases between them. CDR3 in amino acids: CASSLSAVLCSRNYNEQFF. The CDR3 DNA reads TGTGCCAGCAGCCTAAGTGCGGTGTTATGCTCGCGGAATTACAATGAGCAGTTCTTC.

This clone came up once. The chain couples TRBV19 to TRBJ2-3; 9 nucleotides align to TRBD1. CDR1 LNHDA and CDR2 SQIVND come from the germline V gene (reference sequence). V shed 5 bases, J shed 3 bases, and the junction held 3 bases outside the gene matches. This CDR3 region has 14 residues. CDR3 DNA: TGTGCCAGTAGTTTCGGACAGGGGACAGATACGCAGTATTTT. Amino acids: CASSFGQGTDTQYF.

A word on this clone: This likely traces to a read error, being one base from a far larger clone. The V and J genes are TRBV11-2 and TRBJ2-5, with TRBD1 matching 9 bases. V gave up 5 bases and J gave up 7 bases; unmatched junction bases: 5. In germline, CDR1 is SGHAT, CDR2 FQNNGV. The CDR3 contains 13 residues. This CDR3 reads CASSAGQGRTQYF. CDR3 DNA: TGTGCCAGCAGCGCCGGACAGGGGAGGACCCAGTACTTC.

CDR3 DNA sequence: TGTGCCAGCAGCCTCCGAGCTCGGGGACTAGCGGGAGTAGAGCAGTACTTC. Amino acids: CASSLRARGLAGVEQYF. This chain links TRBV11-3 with TRBJ2-7, with 14 bases aligning to TRBD2. CDR1 is SGHNT and CDR2 is YENEEA in the germline V gene. J was trimmed by 7 bases and V by 5 bases; bases with no gene match: 13. This CDR3 comprises 17 residues.

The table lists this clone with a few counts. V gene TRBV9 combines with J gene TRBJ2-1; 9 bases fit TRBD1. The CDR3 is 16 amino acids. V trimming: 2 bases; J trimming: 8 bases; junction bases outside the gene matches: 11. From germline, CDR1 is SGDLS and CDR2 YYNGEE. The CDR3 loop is CASSVTTGQGWHEQFF. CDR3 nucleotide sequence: TGTGCCAGCAGCGTCACCACTGGACAGGGGTGGCATGAGCAGTTCTTC.

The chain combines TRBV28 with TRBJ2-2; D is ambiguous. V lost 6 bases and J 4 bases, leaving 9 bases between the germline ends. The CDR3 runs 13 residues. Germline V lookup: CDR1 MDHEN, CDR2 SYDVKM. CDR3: CASRSRVTGELFF. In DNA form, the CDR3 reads TGTGCCAGCAGAAGTCGTGTCACCGGGGAGCTGTTTTTT.

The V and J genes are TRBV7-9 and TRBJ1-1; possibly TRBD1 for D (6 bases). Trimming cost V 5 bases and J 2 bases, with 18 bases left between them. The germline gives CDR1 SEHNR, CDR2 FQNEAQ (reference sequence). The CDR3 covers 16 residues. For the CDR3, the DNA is TGTGCCAGCAGCCAAGGGGACACTCACACCAACACTGAAGCTTTCTTT. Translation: CASSQGDTHTNTEAFF.

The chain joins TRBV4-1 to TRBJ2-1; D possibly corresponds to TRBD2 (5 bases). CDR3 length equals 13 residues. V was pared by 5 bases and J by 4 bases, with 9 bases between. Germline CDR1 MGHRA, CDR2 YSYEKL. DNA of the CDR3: TGCGCCAGCAGCGAGGGCCTTTACAATGAGCAGTTCTTC. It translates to CASSEGLYNEQFF.

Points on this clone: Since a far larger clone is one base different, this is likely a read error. The CDR3 DNA reads TGTGCCAGCAGCCACCGGGACAGGACCGGAAACACCGTATATTTT. Translating gives CASSHRDRTGNTVYF. This chain joins TRBV7-9 and TRBJ1-3; 8 bases align to TRBD1. Germline CDR1 reads SEHNR; CDR2 reads FQNEAQ (reference sequence). This CDR3 spans 15 amino acids.

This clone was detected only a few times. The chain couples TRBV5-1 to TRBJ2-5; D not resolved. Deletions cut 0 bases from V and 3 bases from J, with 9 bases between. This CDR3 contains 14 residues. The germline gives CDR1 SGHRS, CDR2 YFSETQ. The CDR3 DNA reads TGCGCCAGCAGCTTGGCGGCTGGGAAAGAGACCCAGTACTTC. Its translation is CASSLAAGKETQYF.

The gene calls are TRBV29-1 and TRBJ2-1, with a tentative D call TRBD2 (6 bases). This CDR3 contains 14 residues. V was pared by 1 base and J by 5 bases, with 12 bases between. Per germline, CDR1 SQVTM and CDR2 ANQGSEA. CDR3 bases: TGCAGCGTTGAAGCAGGTGGGGAGGACAATGAGCAGTTCTTC. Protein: CSVEAGGEDNEQFF.

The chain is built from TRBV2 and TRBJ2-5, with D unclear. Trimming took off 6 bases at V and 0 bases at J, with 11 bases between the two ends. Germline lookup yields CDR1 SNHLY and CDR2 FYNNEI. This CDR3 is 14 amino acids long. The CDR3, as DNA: TGTGCCAGCAGCGAGTGGGCGTACCAAGAGACCCAGTACTTC. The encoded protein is CASSEWAYQETQYF.

The CDR3 DNA sequence: TGTGCCAGCAGCATCGGACTAGCGGGAATAGAGACCCAGTACTTC. Protein product: CASSIGLAGIETQYF. This chain uses TRBV11-2 with TRBJ2-5; TRBD2 agrees at 12 bases. The J segment lost 4 bases and the V segment lost 5 bases, leaving 5 bases of the junction unmatched. The length of the CDR3 is 15 residues. The germline V gene has CDR1 SGHAT and CDR2 FQNNGV. Full variable domain (missing parts from reference TRBV11-2 and TRBJ2-5): EAGVAQSPRYKIIEKRQSVAFWCNPISGHATLYWYQQILGQGPKLLIQFQNNGVVDDSQLPKDRFSAERLKGVDSTLKIQPAKLEDSAVYLCASSIGLAGIETQYFGPGTRLLVL.

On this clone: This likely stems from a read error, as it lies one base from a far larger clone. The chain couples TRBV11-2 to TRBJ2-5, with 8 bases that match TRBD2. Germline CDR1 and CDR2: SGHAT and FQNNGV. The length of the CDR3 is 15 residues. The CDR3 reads CASSLAVAGIYEQHF. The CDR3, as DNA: TGTGCCAGCAGCTTAGCCGTAGCGGGGATCTACGAGCAGCACTTC.

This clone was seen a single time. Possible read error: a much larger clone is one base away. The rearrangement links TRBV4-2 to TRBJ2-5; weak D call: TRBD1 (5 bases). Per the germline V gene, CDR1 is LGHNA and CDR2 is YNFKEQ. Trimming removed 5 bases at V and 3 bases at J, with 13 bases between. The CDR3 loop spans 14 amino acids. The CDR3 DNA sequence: TGTGCCAGCAGCGAGGACAAGAGAAAAGAGACCCAGTACTTC. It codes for CASSEDKRKETQYF.

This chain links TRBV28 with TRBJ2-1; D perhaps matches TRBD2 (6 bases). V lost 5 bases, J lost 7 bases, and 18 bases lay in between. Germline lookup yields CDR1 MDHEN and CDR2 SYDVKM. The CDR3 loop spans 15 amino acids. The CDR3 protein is CASSARDRAGNEQFF. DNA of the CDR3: TGTGCCAGCAGTGCTCGGGATCGCGCGGGAAATGAGCAGTTCTTC.

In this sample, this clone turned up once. The CDR3 loop is CASQGGQRIYEQYF. The CDR3 DNA is TGTGCCAGCCAGGGGGGTCAACGGATCTACGAGCAGTACTTC. The rearrangement joins TRBV6-5 to TRBJ2-7; a possible D gene is TRBD1 (7 bases). Germline V CDR1 and CDR2: MNHEY, SVGAGI. The CDR3 consists of 14 residues. V gave up 8 bases and J gave up 3 bases, with 17 bases separating them.

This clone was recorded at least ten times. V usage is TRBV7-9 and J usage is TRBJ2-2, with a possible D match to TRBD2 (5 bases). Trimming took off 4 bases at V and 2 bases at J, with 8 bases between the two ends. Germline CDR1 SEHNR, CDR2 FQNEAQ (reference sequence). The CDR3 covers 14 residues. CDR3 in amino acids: CASSWTGNTGELFF. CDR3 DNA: TGTGCCAGCAGCTGGACGGGAAACACCGGGGAGCTGTTTTTT.

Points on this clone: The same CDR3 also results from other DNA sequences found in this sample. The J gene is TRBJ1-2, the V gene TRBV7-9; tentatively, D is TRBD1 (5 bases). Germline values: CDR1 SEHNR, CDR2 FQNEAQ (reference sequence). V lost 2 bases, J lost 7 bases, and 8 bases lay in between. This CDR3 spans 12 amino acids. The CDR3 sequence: CASSLTGGGYTF. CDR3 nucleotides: TGTGCCAGCAGCTTAACGGGGGGTGGCTACACCTTC.

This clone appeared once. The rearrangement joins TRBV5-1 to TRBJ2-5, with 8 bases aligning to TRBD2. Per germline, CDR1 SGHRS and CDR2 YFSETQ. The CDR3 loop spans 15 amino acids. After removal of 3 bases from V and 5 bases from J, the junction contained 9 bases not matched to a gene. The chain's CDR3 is CASSSLREGRETQYF. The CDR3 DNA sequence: TGCGCCAGCAGCTCATTACGGGAGGGCCGCGAGACCCAGTACTTC.

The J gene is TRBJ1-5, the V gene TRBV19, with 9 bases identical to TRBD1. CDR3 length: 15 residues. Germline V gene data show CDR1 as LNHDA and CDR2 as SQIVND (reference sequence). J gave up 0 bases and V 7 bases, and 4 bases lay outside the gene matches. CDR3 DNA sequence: TGTGCCAGTACCCGGACAGGGGTTAGCAATCAGCCCCAGCATTTT. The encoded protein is CASTRTGVSNQPQHF.

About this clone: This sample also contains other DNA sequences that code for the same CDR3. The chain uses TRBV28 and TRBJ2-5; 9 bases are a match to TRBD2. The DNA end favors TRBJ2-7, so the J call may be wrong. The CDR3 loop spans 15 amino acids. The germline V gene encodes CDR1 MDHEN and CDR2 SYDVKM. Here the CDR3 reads CASSRSGSLSYEQYF. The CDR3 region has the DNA TGTGCCAGCAGTCGTAGCGGGAGTCTCTCCTACGAGCAGTACTTC.

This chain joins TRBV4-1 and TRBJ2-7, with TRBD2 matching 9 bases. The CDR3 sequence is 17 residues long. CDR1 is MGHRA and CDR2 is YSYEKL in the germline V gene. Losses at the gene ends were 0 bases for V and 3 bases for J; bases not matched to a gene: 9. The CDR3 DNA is TGCGCCAGCAGCCAAGATCGGGGCGGGAGGGGGAGCTACGAGCAGTACTTC. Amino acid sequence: CASSQDRGGRGSYEQYF.

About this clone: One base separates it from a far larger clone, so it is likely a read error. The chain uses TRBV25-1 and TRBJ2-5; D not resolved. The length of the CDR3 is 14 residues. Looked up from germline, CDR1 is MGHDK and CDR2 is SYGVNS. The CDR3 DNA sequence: TGTGCCAGCAGTGATTTTAGGTCCGAGGAGACCCGGTACTTC. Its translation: CASSDFRSEETRYF.

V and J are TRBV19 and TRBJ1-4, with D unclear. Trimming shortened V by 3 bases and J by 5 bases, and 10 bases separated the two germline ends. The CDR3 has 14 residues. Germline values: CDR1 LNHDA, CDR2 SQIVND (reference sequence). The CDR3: CASSIQAQNEKLFF. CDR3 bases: TGTGCCAGTAGTATTCAGGCCCAGAATGAAAAACTGTTTTTT.

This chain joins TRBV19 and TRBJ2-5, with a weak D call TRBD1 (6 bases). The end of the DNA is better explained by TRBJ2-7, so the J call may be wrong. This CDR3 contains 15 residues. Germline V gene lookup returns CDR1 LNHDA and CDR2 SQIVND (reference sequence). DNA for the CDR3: TGTGCCAGTAGTATAGGAGGGGACACTTCCTACGAGCAGTACTTC. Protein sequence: CASSIGGDTSYEQYF.

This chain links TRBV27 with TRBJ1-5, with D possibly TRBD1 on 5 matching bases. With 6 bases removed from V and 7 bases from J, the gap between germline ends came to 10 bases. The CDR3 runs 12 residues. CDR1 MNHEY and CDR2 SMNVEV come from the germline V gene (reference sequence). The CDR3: CASRTRGQPQHF. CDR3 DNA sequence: TGTGCCAGCAGGACACGGGGGCAGCCCCAGCATTTT.